Presented here are 20 T cell receptor beta chains from one specimen sequenced in a study of blood T cell repertoires in COVID-19. Assay used: immunoSEQ multiplex PCR; TCRdb lists only in-frame clones, some missing. The repertoire consists of 350,000 to 400,000 clones, with roughly nine tenths occurring once and the leading ten covering about 1.8%. Sequencing was done on a sample of PBMCs or T cells enriched from blood (not recorded which). These receptors all come from a woman in her thirties who had recovered from COVID-19.

The chain employs TRBV19 and TRBJ1-6; D is unresolved. Germline assignment: CDR1 LNHDA and CDR2 SQIVND (reference sequence). CDR3 size: 16 residues. Trimming pared 5 bases from V and 7 bases from J, leaving 18 bases between. CDR3 in amino acids: CASSQRHRMMNSPLHF. CDR3 bases: TGTGCCAGTAGTCAAAGACATCGGATGATGAATTCACCCCTCCACTTT.

The chain has TRBV18 and TRBJ2-7, with D tentatively TRBD2 (6 bases). Deletions cut 2 bases from V and 4 bases from J, with 12 bases between. This CDR3 comprises 14 residues. The germline CDR1 and CDR2 sequences are KGHSH and LQKENI. CDR3 region: CASSPAGLSYEQYF. The CDR3 DNA reads as TGTGCCAGCTCACCAGCGGGACTCTCGTACGAGCAGTACTTC. Full variable domain (outside the CDR3, taken from reference TRBV18 and TRBJ2-7): NAGVMQNPRHLVRRRGQEARLRCSPMKGHSHVYWYRQLPEEGLKFMVYLQKENIIDESGMPKERFSAEFPKEGPSILRIQQVVRGDSAAYFCASSPAGLSYEQYFGPGTRLTVT.

The CDR3, as DNA: TGTGCCAGTAGTTCAGTCCAGAACGCCTACGAGCAGTACTTC. It is translated as CASSSVQNAYEQYF. The chain is built from TRBV19 and TRBJ2-7; D remains unclear. Germline assignment: CDR1 LNHDA and CDR2 SQIVND (reference sequence). The CDR3 runs 14 residues. Trimming cost V 5 bases and J 2 bases, with 13 bases left between them.

This chain joins TRBV6-5 and TRBJ1-5; 7 bases fit TRBD1. The V and J ends lost 0 bases and 6 bases, in that order; junction bases with no gene match: 5. CDR1 is MNHEY and CDR2 is SVGAGI in the germline V gene. The CDR3 length is 15 residues. Here the CDR3 DNA reads TGTGCCAGCAGTTACTCGACAGGGCAGGGTCAGCCCCAGCATTTT. Translating gives CASSYSTGQGQPQHF.

This clone was observed a single time. The chain links TRBV6-1 to TRBJ2-1; D unresolved. Germline CDR1 reads MNHNS; CDR2 reads SASEGT. The length of the CDR3 is 16 residues. V was pared by 2 bases and J by 7 bases, with 18 bases between. CDR3 sequence: CASSERRNRGVNEQFF. In DNA form, the CDR3 reads TGTGCCAGCAGTGAACGGCGGAACCGTGGAGTGAATGAGCAGTTCTTC.

This clone was found once. The chain has TRBV5-4 and TRBJ1-4; D ambiguous. Between the trimmed V and J ends, which lost 3 bases and 0 bases, there was a span of 9 bases. Germline CDR1 reads SGHNT; CDR2 reads YYREEE (reference sequence). The CDR3 covers 15 residues. This chain's CDR3 is CASSSDYATNEKLFF. CDR3 coding DNA: TGTGCCAGCAGCTCGGACTATGCAACTAATGAAAAACTGTTTTTT.

The CDR3 DNA reads TGTGCCAGTAGTATAGCTCAGCGCCCATCTCAACTAGCCAAAAACATTCAGTACTTC. Its translation is CASSIAQRPSQLAKNIQYF. The chain carries TRBV19 and TRBJ2-4; D is undetermined. The CDR3 has 19 amino acids. V gave up 1 base and J gave up 0 bases, with 19 bases separating them. From germline, CDR1 is LNHDA and CDR2 SQIVND (reference sequence).

This clone has a single count. The rearrangement uses TRBV30 and TRBJ1-4, with D possibly matching TRBD1 (6 bases). CDR3 length equals 13 residues. V was cut by 3 bases and J by 7 bases, with 12 bases left in between. From germline, CDR1 is GTSNPN and CDR2 SVGIG (reference sequence). CDR3 in DNA: TGTGCCTGGAGACAGGGCCGGGGTGAAAAACTGTTTTTT. This sequence encodes CAWRQGRGEKLFF.

This CDR3 reads CASSARGEGGQPQHF. In DNA form, the CDR3 reads TGTGCCAGCAGTGCCCGGGGGGAAGGAGGTCAGCCCCAGCATTTT. The chain couples TRBV6-1 to TRBJ1-5; D may be TRBD1 (5 bases). Trimming took 4 bases from V and 6 from J, leaving 16 bases between them. Germline assignment: CDR1 MNHNS and CDR2 SASEGT. This CDR3 is built from 15 residues.

V gene TRBV19 combines with J gene TRBJ1-5; possibly TRBD1 for D (6 bases). Between the trimmed V and J ends, which lost 6 bases and 4 bases, there was a span of 16 bases. The germline V gene encodes CDR1 LNHDA and CDR2 SQIVND (reference sequence). The length of the CDR3 is 15 residues. As DNA, the CDR3 is TGTGCCAGTAGCACGGTGGGACAACAGAATCAGCCCCAGCATTTT. This codes for CASSTVGQQNQPQHF.

This clone came up a few times. The V call is TRBV18, the J call TRBJ1-2, with D possibly TRBD1 on 6 matching bases. The CDR3 contains 13 residues. V gave up 1 base and J gave up 6 bases, with 9 bases separating them. CDR1 KGHSH and CDR2 LQKENI come from the germline V gene. The CDR3, as DNA: TGTGCCAGCTCACCACAGGACAGACATGGCTACACCTTC. This translates into CASSPQDRHGYTF.

J is TRBJ1-1 and V is TRBV30; D call uncertain. Trimming stripped 5 bases from V and 4 bases from J, with 14 bases between. The CDR3 is 13 residues long. Germline CDR1 GTSNPN, CDR2 SVGIG (reference sequence). The CDR3 loop reads CAWASGGRTEAFF. The CDR3 DNA follows: TGTGCCTGGGCGTCGGGCGGGCGCACTGAAGCTTTCTTT.

V and J are TRBV27 and TRBJ1-1, with TRBD1 as a possible D gene (5 bases). From germline, CDR1 is MNHEY and CDR2 SMNVEV (reference sequence). This CDR3 is built from 16 residues. Trimming removed 6 bases at V and 1 base at J, with 18 bases between. The CDR3 nucleotides read TGTGCCAGCAGCCCCTACAGGACTACTGGGAACACTGAAGCTTTCTTT. Its protein is CASSPYRTTGNTEAFF.

J is TRBJ2-7 and V is TRBV28; possible D gene TRBD2, 6 bases. The germline CDR1 and CDR2 sequences are MDHEN and SYDVKM. This CDR3 contains 16 residues. Trimming stripped 4 bases from V and 4 bases from J, with 20 bases between. For the CDR3, the DNA is TGTGCCAGCAGTTCTGCTCCGTGGGAGGTTCTGTACGAGCAGTACTTC. Translating gives CASSSAPWEVLYEQYF.

The genes are TRBV30 and TRBJ1-4, with D perhaps TRBD1 (5 bases). The CDR3 consists of 16 residues. V gave up 2 bases and J gave up 4 bases, with 17 bases separating them. Per the germline V gene, CDR1 is GTSNPN and CDR2 is SVGIG (reference sequence). The CDR3 DNA reads as TGTGCCTGGAGTCTAGGACAAACAAGGAATAATGAAAAACTGTTTTTT. It yields the protein CAWSLGQTRNNEKLFF.

This clone showed up just a few times. This chain joins TRBV10-3 and TRBJ1-1, with 9 nucleotides matching TRBD1. Germline V gene data show CDR1 as ENHRY and CDR2 as SYGVKD. V shed 4 bases, J shed 8 bases, and the junction held 5 bases outside the gene matches. This CDR3 contains 13 residues. The CDR3 region is CAISGGQGREAFF. The CDR3 DNA sequence: TGTGCCATCAGTGGAGGACAGGGGAGGGAAGCTTTCTTT.

In its sample, this clone was seen many times. Distinct nucleotide sequences in the sample also encode this CDR3. The V gene is TRBV9, the J gene TRBJ2-1; D possibly corresponds to TRBD1 (6 bases). The germline CDR1 and CDR2 sequences are SGDLS and YYNGEE. CDR3 length: 12 residues. V was shortened by 7 bases and J by 3 bases, with 8 bases between the two germline ends. The chain's CDR3 is CASGDIYNEQFF. The CDR3 DNA follows: TGTGCCAGCGGGGACATCTACAATGAGCAGTTCTTC.

The chain couples TRBV28 to TRBJ1-6; 8 bases are a match to TRBD1. CDR1 and CDR2 (germline): MDHEN, SYDVKM. The trim removed 7 bases at V and 9 bases at J, leaving 2 bases unmatched. The CDR3 covers 12 residues. The CDR3 DNA sequence: TGTGCCAGCACGACAGGGGTTTCACCCCTCCACTTT. This encodes CASTTGVSPLHF.

V gene TRBV12-3 or TRBV12-4 combines with J gene TRBJ2-2; no clear D gene. The V and J ends lost 7 bases and 6 bases respectively, with 9 bases between them. This CDR3 comprises 12 residues. CDR3: CASTYRSGELFF. The CDR3, as DNA: TGTGCCAGCACCTATCGGTCCGGGGAGCTGTTTTTT.

The chain joins TRBV6-5 to TRBJ2-5; 8 bases line up with TRBD1. The V gene end was trimmed by 8 bases and the J gene end by 4 bases; junction bases not matched to a gene: 9. Germline V gene lookup returns CDR1 MNHEY and CDR2 SVGAGI. This CDR3 region has 14 residues. The CDR3 DNA follows: TGTGCCAGCTCCAAACGCAGGGGGCCAGAGACCCAGTACTTC. It is translated as CASSKRRGPETQYF.